This T cell receptor beta chain was sequenced in a study of shared clonotypes between healthy human individuals. Study at large: The donor group consisted of a couple of women and three men, aged 18 to 49.

Roughly 33,000 T cell genomes, or roughly 200 ng DNA, went into the sorted-subset replicate PCRs. Assay: immunoSEQ multiplex PCR; the TCRdb copy retains only in-frame clones and omits some. The table shows around 2.1 million clones, with around 93% occurring only once. Study-wide findings and caveats: Sorted-subset sequencing, rarefaction showed, was incomplete despite large depth.

Between the trimmed V and J ends, which lost 0 bases and 3 bases, there was a span of 7 bases. Germline CDR1 SGHDT, CDR2 YYEEEE. The CDR3 covers 13 residues. Naive CD8 cells comprised CD45RO-negative, CCR7-positively selected cells, excluding terminally differentiated effector memory CD45RA+ cells. As regards this clone: Its antigen is undetermined.

The chain couples TRBV5-6 to TRBJ2-7; D call uncertain. Sample: naive CD8+ T cells from PBMCs. The clonotype comes from a man aged 18 to 29 in good health. Some clones in this sample may be carry-over from other donors' samples. This CDR3 is CASSLGRFYEQYF. The CDR3 nucleotides are TGTGCCAGCAGCTTGGGGCGGTTCTACGAGCAGTACTTC.